A single sample is the source of the 16 T cell receptor beta chains below, sequenced in a study of a mutant IDH1 vaccine in newly diagnosed glioma (dated by TCRdb to the early 2020s). Sample time point, as interpreted from the label and publication: baseline, week 1 (first vaccination visit). This specimen's treatment or condition label, interpreted: pre-vaccination baseline after standard-of-care therapy. Libraries came from the immunoSEQ multiplex PCR assay. TCRdb mirrors the immuneACCESS table, restricted to in-frame sequences. Some clones are absent from its copies; in checked studies, under half trace to an unresolved V gene, and the reason for the others is unknown. In this sample the table shows about 92,000 clones, around 82% of which occur a single time. Roughly 6.8% of the sample is taken by the ten largest. The input for sequencing was PBMCs, taken from a glioma patient treated with radiotherapy, temozolomide or both. These receptors all stem from a woman between 50 and 59 years old with glioma.

This clone has just one count. The J gene is TRBJ2-4, the V gene TRBV27; D not certain. The CDR3 loop spans 13 amino acids. Trimming shortened V by 6 bases and J by 1 base, and 7 bases separated the two germline ends. Germline CDR1 MNHEY, CDR2 SMNVEV (reference sequence). CDR3 DNA sequence: TGTGCCAGCAGGGGTTTGGCCAAAAACATTCAGTACTTC. Its translation is CASRGLAKNIQYF.

The V gene is TRBV4-1, the J gene TRBJ1-1; D uncertain. The CDR3 covers 13 residues. Trimming removed 1 base from V and 4 bases from J, with 7 bases in between. Germline V gene data show CDR1 as MGHRA and CDR2 as YSYEKL. The CDR3 sequence is CASSQVGPTEAFF. The CDR3, as DNA: TGCGCCAGCAGCCAAGTGGGTCCCACTGAAGCTTTCTTT.

The chain links TRBV2 to TRBJ1-2; D remains ambiguous. Trimming took 3 bases from V and 2 from J, leaving 13 bases between them. Germline V lookup: CDR1 SNHLY, CDR2 FYNNEI. The CDR3 is 15 amino acids. CDR3 sequence (DNA): TGTGCCAGCAGTGATAAGCTAGGAAGAAACTATGGCTACACCTTC. Encoded protein: CASSDKLGRNYGYTF. Full variable domain (remainder filled in from reference TRBV2 and TRBJ1-2): EPEVTQTPSHQVTQMGQEVILRCVPISNHLYFYWYRQILGQKVEFLVSFYNNEISEKSEIFDDQFSVERPDGSNFTLKIRSTKLEDSAMYFCASSDKLGRNYGYTFGSGTRLTVV.

This chain uses TRBV6-1 with TRBJ2-7; no firm D call. The germline gives CDR1 MNHNS, CDR2 SASEGT. The ends were cut back, 8 bases at V and 3 bases at J, with 5 bases in the middle. CDR3 length equals 10 residues. The CDR3 region is CASSGYEQYF. CDR3 nucleotides: TGTGCCAGCTCAGGCTACGAGCAGTACTTC.

The chain has TRBV7-9 and TRBJ1-4, with unresolved D. In germline, CDR1 is SEHNR, CDR2 FQNEAQ (reference sequence). This CDR3 region has 16 residues. With 5 bases removed from V and 0 bases from J, the gap between germline ends came to 13 bases. CDR3 DNA sequence: TGTGCCAGCAGCCTCTCTCCCGATGCAACTAATGAAAAACTGTTTTTT. This translates into CASSLSPDATNEKLFF.

The chain carries TRBV9 and TRBJ1-1, with D uncertain. Germline loops: CDR1 SGDLS, CDR2 YYNGEE. Trimming removed 3 bases from V and 1 base from J, with 7 bases in between. The CDR3 runs 13 residues. The CDR3: CASSAGRNTEAFF. DNA of the CDR3: TGTGCCAGCAGCGCCGGCAGGAACACTGAAGCTTTCTTT.

The V and J genes are TRBV5-6 and TRBJ1-6; unclear D gene. The germline CDR1 and CDR2 sequences are SGHDT and YYEEEE. V was cut by 6 bases and J by 9 bases, with 7 bases left in between. This CDR3 is 11 amino acids long. The CDR3 sequence: CASTDGSPLHF. Written as DNA, the CDR3 is TGTGCCAGCACCGATGGTTCACCCCTCCACTTT.

This clone appeared a single time. The chain recombines TRBV5-4 with TRBJ1-4, with 10 bases identical to TRBD1. J was trimmed by 7 bases and V by 2 bases; bases with no gene match: 5. This CDR3 is built from 15 residues. Germline V gives CDR1 SGHNT, CDR2 YYREEE (reference sequence). CDR3 nucleotide sequence: TGTGCCAGCAGCTTTTCCGGGACAGGGGTTGAAAAACTGTTTTTT. Encoded protein: CASSFSGTGVEKLFF. Full variable domain (rest looked up from reference TRBV5-4 and TRBJ1-4): ETGVTQSPTHLIKTRGQQVTLRCSSQSGHNTVSWYQQALGQGPQFIFQYYREEENGRGNFPPRFSGLQFPNYSSELNVNALELDDSALYLCASSFSGTGVEKLFFGSGTQLSVL.

This clone came up a few times. This rearrangement joins TRBV9 to TRBJ1-1; D ambiguous. CDR3 length equals 14 residues. Germline CDR1 reads SGDLS; CDR2 reads YYNGEE. The germline V and J ends were trimmed by 4 bases and 1 base, with 11 bases remaining between them. The CDR3 reads CASSSLGGNTEAFF. The CDR3 DNA reads as TGTGCCAGCAGCTCCCTGGGAGGGAACACTGAAGCTTTCTTT.

J is TRBJ1-6 and V is TRBV5-8; no reliable D call. The CDR3 extends over 12 amino acids. Germline assignment: CDR1 SGHTS and CDR2 YDEGEE. V was clipped by 1 base and J by 8 bases, with 4 bases between them. The CDR3 DNA sequence: TGTGCCAGCAGCTTGCCCTATTCACCCCTCCACTTT. Its protein product is CASSLPYSPLHF. Based on the CDR3 plus reference TRBV5-8 and TRBJ1-6, the full variable domain is EAGVTQSPTHLIKTRGQQATLRCSPISGHTSVYWYQQALGLGLQFLLWYDEGEERNRGNFPPRFSGRQFPNYSSELNVNALELEDSALYLCASSLPYSPLHFGNGTRLTVT.

The chain combines TRBV5-6 with TRBJ2-7; D is unresolved. This CDR3 has 11 amino acids. Trimming cost V 0 bases and J 4 bases, with 2 bases left between them. In germline, CDR1 is SGHDT, CDR2 YYEEEE. Here the CDR3 DNA reads TGTGCCAGCAGCTTGGATTACGAGCAGTACTTC. It specifies CASSLDYEQYF.

This clone was seen a single time. The chain carries TRBV4-1 and TRBJ1-1, with 12 bases identical to TRBD1. The CDR3 runs 16 residues. The V gene's germline CDR1 is MGHRA and CDR2 YSYEKL. Losses at the gene ends were 1 base for V and 6 bases for J; bases not matched to a gene: 6. CDR3 coding DNA: TGCGCCAGCAGCCAAGGCTGGGGACAGGGGGCGGCTGAAGCTTTCTTT. As protein: CASSQGWGQGAAEAFF.

This clone appeared a few times. J is TRBJ1-5 and V is TRBV2; maybe TRBD1 (5 bases). The V end lost 7 bases, the J end lost 3 bases, and 7 bases lay between the germline ends. Germline lookup yields CDR1 SNHLY and CDR2 FYNNEI. The CDR3 runs 12 residues. The CDR3, as DNA: TGTGCCAGCATGGGGGACAATCAGCCCCAGCATTTT. Translation gives CASMGDNQPQHF.

The V gene is TRBV5-1, the J gene TRBJ2-7, with D tentatively TRBD1 (5 bases). Trimming removed 5 bases from V and 0 bases from J, with 6 bases in between. Germline CDR1 SGHRS, CDR2 YFSETQ. CDR3 length: 12 residues. CDR3 in DNA: TGCGCCAGCAGTACAGGCTCCTACGAGCAGTACTTC. Translating it yields CASSTGSYEQYF.

The genes are TRBV19 and TRBJ1-3; D remains ambiguous. The V end lost 3 bases, the J end lost 0 bases, and 15 bases lay between the germline ends. This CDR3 is built from 17 residues. Germline loops: CDR1 LNHDA, CDR2 SQIVND (reference sequence). DNA of the CDR3: TGTGCCAGTAGTATTCTCGGTTCGGGGAGCTCTGGAAACACCATATATTTT. This encodes CASSILGSGSSGNTIYF.

The chain joins TRBV4-2 to TRBJ1-3; a possible D gene is TRBD1 (5 bases). V shed 1 base and J shed 7 bases, with 11 bases lying between them. The V gene's germline CDR1 is LGHNA and CDR2 YNFKEQ. This CDR3 contains 14 residues. The CDR3 spells CASSQGDWGNTIYF. The CDR3 coding sequence is TGTGCCAGCAGCCAAGGGGACTGGGGCAACACCATATATTTT.